Below are 27 T cell receptor beta chains sequenced from a single sample in a study of T cells in Graves' hyperthyroidism and ophthalmopathy. What was amplified from RNA transcripts were TCR beta CDR3 regions. First-round RT-PCR targeting the TCR CDR3 was performed with the HTBI primer set. From the multiplex PCR reads, TCRdb called clonotypes with MiXCR, one entry per CDR3 protein. Of around 370,000 distinct CDR3 sequences in the sample, less than 20% are singletons; the top ten hold 35% to 45%. Material for sequencing was blood. The receptors shown here come from a man aged 18 to 30 with Graves' ophthalmopathy.

The J gene is TRBJ1-5, the V gene TRBV9; a possible D gene is TRBD1 (5 bases). The V and J ends lost 4 bases and 5 bases respectively, with 13 bases between them. The CDR3 extends over 14 amino acids. CDR1 is SGDLS and CDR2 is YYNGEE in the germline V gene. DNA of the CDR3: TGTGCCAGCAGCACAGATCAGGGCGATCAGCCCCAGCATTTT. It yields the protein CASSTDQGDQPQHF.

This clonotype was counted ten times or more. This chain connects TRBV15 to TRBJ1-6; tentatively, D is TRBD1 (6 bases). Per germline, CDR1 LNHNV and CDR2 YYDKDF (reference sequence). V was clipped by 0 bases and J by 5 bases, with 11 bases between them. The length of the CDR3 is 16 residues. The CDR3 region has the DNA TGTGCCACCAGCAGAGATCGACAGGCCGATAATTCACCCCTCCACTTT. Translating it yields CATSRDRQADNSPLHF. The variable domain in full, completed from reference TRBV15 and TRBJ1-6, reads DAMVIQNPRYQVTQFGKPVTLSCSQTLNHNVMYWYQQKSSQAPKLLFHYYDKDFNNEADTPDNFQSRRPNTSFCFLDIRSPGLGDTAMYLCATSRDRQADNSPLHFGNGTRLTVT.

The chain uses TRBV3-1 and TRBJ1-3; TRBD1 aligns across 7 bases. The CDR3 has 14 amino acids. Per germline, CDR1 LGHDT and CDR2 YNNKEL (reference sequence). The ends lost 7 bases at V and 0 bases at J; junction bases unmatched: 3. CDR3 loop: CASKRTGSGNTIYF. CDR3 DNA sequence: TGTGCCAGCAAAAGGACAGGCTCTGGAAACACCATATATTTT.

In its sample, this clonotype was seen a few times. This chain links TRBV24-1 with TRBJ2-3; the D gene is possibly TRBD2 (5 bases). Looked up from germline, CDR1 is KGHDR and CDR2 is SFDVKD. The CDR3 totals 13 residues. The germline V and J ends were trimmed by 7 bases and 1 base, with 8 bases remaining between them. The CDR3 nucleotides read TGTGCCACCAGCGACGGGGGCACAGATACGCAGTATTTT. Amino acids: CATSDGGTDTQYF.

This CDR3 reads CASRGPTGLAGTTGELFF. Written as DNA, the CDR3 is TGTGCCAGCAGGGGACCTACGGGACTAGCGGGGACCACCGGGGAGCTGTTTTTT. The chain has TRBV7-9 and TRBJ2-2; 13 bases fit TRBD2. The junction had 11 bases not matched to a gene; V was cut back by 6 bases and J by 4 bases. CDR1 is SEHNR and CDR2 is FQNEAQ in the germline V gene (reference sequence). The CDR3 spans 18 residues.

The chain carries TRBV6-6 and TRBJ2-3; 7 bases are a match to TRBD2. The CDR3 contains 21 residues. Germline values: CDR1 MNHNY, CDR2 SVGAGI (reference sequence). The J segment lost 3 bases and the V segment lost 0 bases, leaving 21 bases of the junction unmatched. The CDR3 sequence is CASSYSPSAGPNPYSTDTQYF. CDR3 in DNA: TGTGCCAGCAGTTACTCCCCTTCAGCGGGGCCCAATCCTTATTCTACAGATACGCAGTATTTT.

As concerns this clonotype: At one of its ends the junction is not consistent with the germline gene, which may arise from a read error. V is TRBV5-1 and J is TRBJ1-6; D ambiguous. The CDR3 consists of 16 residues. CDR1 and CDR2 (germline): SGHRS, YFSETQ. This CDR3 reads CASSEHTSSYNSPHHF. In DNA, the CDR3 is TGCGCCAGCAGCGAACACACGAGCTCCTATAATTCACCCCACCACTTT. The complete variable domain, with remaining parts taken from reference TRBV5-1 and TRBJ1-6, reads KAGVTQTPRYLIKTRGQQVTLSCSPISGHRSVSWYQQTPGQGLQFLFEYFSETQRNKGNFPGRFSGRQFSNSRSEMNVSTLELGDSALYLCASSEHTSSYNSPHHFGNGTRLTVT.

This chain joins TRBV5-1 and TRBJ2-4; tentative D call: TRBD2 (5 bases). Germline V gives CDR1 SGHRS, CDR2 YFSETQ. Trimming pared 4 bases from V and 8 bases from J, leaving 19 bases between. CDR3 size: 15 residues. The CDR3 bases are TGCGCCAGCAGCCCCGAGCCGGGGTTTAGAGACATTCAGTACTTC. The encoded protein is CASSPEPGFRDIQYF.

This clonotype was recorded at least ten times. V usage is TRBV6-1 and J usage is TRBJ2-1, with D perhaps TRBD2 (5 bases). This CDR3 has 15 residues. The germline V gene encodes CDR1 MNHNS and CDR2 SASEGT. V dropped 2 bases and J dropped 1 base, with 9 bases sitting between them. The CDR3 region is CASSERQRSYNEQFF. The CDR3 bases are TGTGCCAGCAGTGAACGCCAGCGGTCCTACAATGAGCAGTTCTTC.

The gene calls are TRBV7-8 and TRBJ1-5, with 10 bases fitting TRBD1. Germline V lookup: CDR1 SGHVS, CDR2 FQNEAQ. The CDR3 runs 20 residues. The junction had 17 bases not matched to a gene; V was cut back by 3 bases and J by 3 bases. CDR3 in amino acids: CASSFMPGQGRNSANQPQHF. CDR3 DNA: TGTGCCAGCAGCTTCATGCCGGGACAGGGGAGGAATTCGGCCAATCAGCCCCAGCATTTT.

In this sample, this clonotype turned up many times. This chain connects TRBV6-1 to TRBJ2-3; D perhaps matches TRBD2 (5 bases). Germline V CDR1 and CDR2: MNHNS, SASEGT. Trimming removed 8 bases at V and 3 bases at J, with 12 bases between. This CDR3 region has 13 residues. The CDR3 DNA reads TGTGCCAGCGGGAAACGAGGGACAGATACGCAGTATTTT. Protein: CASGKRGTDTQYF.

The table lists this clonotype with many counts. This sequence joins TRBV20-1 and TRBJ1-2; D may be TRBD1 (6 bases). The germline gives CDR1 DFQATT, CDR2 SNEGSKA (reference sequence). The CDR3 spans 12 residues. The V and J ends lost 6 bases and 5 bases respectively, with 13 bases between them. The CDR3 region has the DNA TGCAGTGCCAAGGGGGAGACGTATGGCTACACCTTC. Protein sequence: CSAKGETYGYTF.

This chain connects TRBV7-3 to TRBJ2-2, with D maybe TRBD2 (6 bases). This CDR3 is built from 16 residues. Germline CDR1 SGHTA, CDR2 FQGTGA. Trimming left V 8 bases short and J 4 bases short, with 20 bases between. The CDR3 DNA reads TGTGCCAGCTCCGTTCGCGGGGTAGTCGGCACCGGGGAGCTGTTTTTT. Translated, it gives CASSVRGVVGTGELFF.

The chain links TRBV20-1 to TRBJ2-4; the D gene is possibly TRBD1 (6 bases). The CDR3 runs to 15 residues. The V end was cut by 0 bases, the J end by 2 bases, with 11 bases between. Germline-derived CDR1 and CDR2 are DFQATT and SNEGSKA (reference sequence). The DNA of the CDR3 is TGCAGTGCTAGAGACCTCGGGACATCCAAAAACATTCAGTACTTC. Translated, it gives CSARDLGTSKNIQYF.

The rearrangement joins TRBV13 to TRBJ1-1; no firm D call. The CDR3 has 15 amino acids. Deletions cut 7 bases from V and 2 bases from J, with 17 bases between. In germline, CDR1 is PRHDT, CDR2 FYEKMQ (reference sequence). The CDR3 DNA sequence: TGTGCCAGCACTGGTAGGGCCAACCGAAACACTGAAGCTTTCTTT. Its translation: CASTGRANRNTEAFF.

This clonotype was recorded at least ten times. The V gene is TRBV12-3 or TRBV12-4, the J gene TRBJ2-5; unclear D gene. The CDR3 loop spans 14 amino acids. Trimming took 5 bases from V and 5 from J, leaving 15 bases between them. Here the CDR3 DNA reads TGTGCCAGCAGTCCAACGGAAGTCCGGGAGACCCAGTACTTC. Residues: CASSPTEVRETQYF.

This clonotype was detected ten times or more. The chain has TRBV27 and TRBJ1-1; 9 positions agree with TRBD1. The CDR3 has 13 residues. V lost 5 bases, J lost 8 bases, and 6 bases stayed unmatched. Germline V lookup: CDR1 MNHEY, CDR2 SMNVEV (reference sequence). CDR3 protein: CASSAGTGKEAFF. For the CDR3, the DNA is TGTGCCAGCAGTGCCGGGACAGGGAAGGAAGCTTTCTTT.

The rearrangement links TRBV7-9 to TRBJ1-6; D perhaps matches TRBD1 (6 bases). Trimming left V 6 bases short and J 10 bases short, with 25 bases between. The CDR3 consists of 17 residues. CDR1 is SEHNR, CDR2 FQNEAQ, per germline (reference sequence). CDR3 in DNA: TGTGCCAGCAGTCGGGACTCTAGCGGGGGGCCCGGGTCACCCCTCCACTTT. The encoded protein is CASSRDSSGGPGSPLHF.

This clonotype showed up just once. Just one base apart from a much larger clone, this may be a read error. The CDR3 protein is CASRLNPRAITDTQYF. The CDR3 DNA reads as TGTGCCAGCAGATTAAACCCTCGGGCAATCACAGATACGCAGTATTTT. V usage is TRBV7-3 and J usage is TRBJ2-3; D not certain. Germline assignment: CDR1 SGHTA and CDR2 FQGTGA. CDR3 size: 16 residues.

The chain combines TRBV7-9 with TRBJ2-6; 9 nucleotides agree with TRBD1. The CDR3 totals 17 residues. The V gene's germline CDR1 is SEHNR and CDR2 FQNEAQ (reference sequence). V shed 4 bases and J 0 bases; nucleotides not matched to a gene: 4. The CDR3 spells CASSWGQGNSGANVLTF. The DNA of the CDR3 is TGTGCCAGCAGCTGGGGACAGGGAAACTCTGGGGCCAACGTCCTGACTTTC. The full variable domain, rest sourced from reference TRBV7-9 and TRBJ2-6, is DTGVSQNPRHKITKRGQNVTFRCDPISEHNRLYWYRQTLGQGPEFLTYFQNEAQLEKSRLLSDRFSAERPKGSFSTLEIQRTEQGDSAMYLCASSWGQGNSGANVLTFGAGSRLTVL.

This clonotype has a count of ten or more. The chain carries TRBV12-3 or TRBV12-4 and TRBJ1-2, with D possibly TRBD1 on 6 matching bases. The V end lost 8 bases, the J end lost 7 bases, and 20 bases lay between the germline ends. The CDR3 totals 14 residues. Written as DNA, the CDR3 is TGTGCCAGCGAGCAGGGGAGTCAGCTAGGTGGCTACACCTTC. It is translated as CASEQGSQLGGYTF.

This clonotype was seen repeatedly, ten times or more. This chain connects TRBV12-3 or TRBV12-4 to TRBJ2-1, with 9 bases fitting TRBD2. This CDR3 has 16 amino acids. With V trimmed by 7 bases and J by 3 bases, 10 bases remained unmatched. The CDR3 region is CASTSEAAGGYNEQFF. The CDR3, as DNA: TGTGCCAGCACCTCTGAGGCAGCGGGGGGCTACAATGAGCAGTTCTTC.

This clonotype was detected ten times or more. This chain connects TRBV5-1 to TRBJ2-1; D possibly uses TRBD1 or TRBD2 (5 bases each). This CDR3 is built from 16 residues. Per the germline V gene, CDR1 is SGHRS and CDR2 is YFSETQ. Trimming shortened V by 1 base and J by 5 bases, and 16 bases separated the two germline ends. The CDR3 protein is CASSLKMGRAHNEQFF. The CDR3 coding sequence is TGCGCCAGCAGCTTGAAAATGGGGCGGGCCCACAATGAGCAGTTCTTC.

The table lists this clonotype with many counts. The rearrangement joins TRBV18 to TRBJ1-1; D gene uncertain. Germline CDR1 KGHSH, CDR2 LQKENI. The CDR3 is 11 amino acids. V shed 6 bases and J shed 6 bases, with 8 bases lying between them. CDR3 bases: TGTGCCAGCTCCCTATCATCTGAAGCTTTCTTT. This encodes CASSLSSEAFF. Supplemented by reference TRBV18 and TRBJ1-1, the full variable domain reads NAGVMQNPRHLVRRRGQEARLRCSPMKGHSHVYWYRQLPEEGLKFMVYLQKENIIDESGMPKERFSAEFPKEGPSILRIQQVVRGDSAAYFCASSLSSEAFFGQGTRLTVV.

Only a few counts were recorded for this clonotype. The chain links TRBV5-1 to TRBJ2-7; D tentatively fits TRBD1 or TRBD2 (5 bases each). This CDR3 is 15 amino acids long. The V end lost 4 bases, the J end lost 6 bases, and 20 bases lay between the germline ends. Germline V gene lookup returns CDR1 SGHRS and CDR2 YFSETQ. The CDR3 DNA reads TGCGCCAGCAGCATACGGGACGATGGGACGAGCGAGCAGTACTTC. Its translation: CASSIRDDGTSEQYF.

This clonotype was recorded many times. The rearrangement links TRBV9 to TRBJ1-1; perhaps TRBD1 as D (6 bases). The CDR3 spans 14 residues. V lost 0 bases and J 3 bases, leaving 9 bases between the germline ends. Germline V gene sequence: CDR1 SGDLS, CDR2 YYNGEE. CDR3 in amino acids: CASSVGGGDTEAFF. The CDR3 nucleotides read TGTGCCAGCAGCGTAGGAGGGGGTGACACTGAAGCTTTCTTT.

V and J are TRBV5-5 and TRBJ2-4, with D maybe TRBD2 (5 bases). The length of the CDR3 is 13 residues. V was trimmed by 2 bases and J by 6 bases, leaving 9 bases between them. The germline V gene encodes CDR1 SGHKS and CDR2 YYEKEE (reference sequence). CDR3: CASSLGEGNIQYF. The CDR3 DNA reads TGTGCCAGCAGCTTAGGCGAGGGAAACATTCAGTACTTC.